The 6 T cell receptor beta chains below were found in one sample sequenced in a study of blood T cells in healthy people across ages. Primers used in a second PCR of about 6 to 11 cycles were a sample-barcoded 5' primer and a J-beta primer mix. TCRdb reprocessed the 5' RACE reads with MiXCR, giving one entry per CDR3 protein. The table records under 1,000,000 distinct CDR3 sequences, approximately 35% of them present only once. Sequencing was carried out using blood. Every receptor here comes from a man younger than 35 in good health.

V is TRBV20-1 and J is TRBJ2-7; 7 nucleotides line up with TRBD1. Trimming cost V 7 bases and J 7 bases; bases outside gene matches: 13. In germline, CDR1 is DFQATT, CDR2 SNEGSKA (reference sequence). This CDR3 has 13 amino acids. CDR3 sequence (DNA): TGCAGTGGAGTACAGGGGTTTGGCAATGAGCAGTACTTC. This encodes CSGVQGFGNEQYF.

This rearrangement joins TRBV7-2 to TRBJ2-5, with D hard to call. The V and J ends lost 7 bases and 11 bases respectively, with 23 bases between them. The CDR3 sequence is 14 residues long. Germline V lookup: CDR1 SGHTA, CDR2 FQGNSA. For the CDR3, the DNA is TGTGCCAGCATCCTAGGCTTTCTGAACGATGAGCAGTACTTC. Protein product: CASILGFLNDEQYF.

Ten or more counts support this clonotype. The genes are TRBV4-3 and TRBJ2-1, with D possibly being TRBD1 (6 bases). V was cut by 0 bases and J by 7 bases, with 13 bases left in between. Germline values: CDR1 LGHNA, CDR2 YSLEER. The CDR3 loop spans 15 amino acids. In nucleotides, the CDR3 is TGCGCCAGCAGCCAAGATGTTGTAACAGGGAATGAGCAGTTCTTC. It specifies CASSQDVVTGNEQFF.

As regards this clonotype: A read error may produce the germline difference seen at one junction end. CDR3 sequence reads: CSARGTGNNEQYF. In nucleotides, the CDR3 is TGCAGTGCCAGAGGGACAGGTAACAATGAGCAGTACTTC. The gene calls are TRBV20-1 and TRBJ2-5; 8 bases map to TRBD1. The germline CDR1 and CDR2 sequences are DFQATT and SNEGSKA (reference sequence). The CDR3 contains 13 residues.

This clonotype was observed a few times. This rearrangement joins TRBV29-1 to TRBJ2-5; D ambiguous. Germline CDR1 and CDR2: SQVTM and ANQGSEA. This CDR3 has 12 residues. V was trimmed by 3 bases and J by 2 bases, leaving 7 bases between them. The CDR3 sequence: CSVDPNQETQYF. CDR3 nucleotides: TGCAGCGTTGATCCGAATCAAGAGACCCAGTACTTC. The full variable domain, with the rest looked up from reference TRBV29-1 and TRBJ2-5, is SAVISQKPSRDICQRGTSLTIQCQVDSQVTMMFWYRQQPGQSLTLIATANQGSEATYESGFVIDKFPISRPNLTFSTLTVSNMSPEDSSIYLCSVDPNQETQYFGPGTRLLVL.

This clonotype was found many times. The V and J genes are TRBV20-1 and TRBJ2-4, with 9 bases identical to TRBD1. In germline, CDR1 is DFQATT, CDR2 SNEGSKA (reference sequence). Trimming took 5 bases from V and 5 from J; bases not matched to a gene: 7. The CDR3 sequence is 14 residues long. As DNA, the CDR3 is TGCAGTGCTTCAGCGGGACAGGGCCAAAACATTCAGTACTTC. Protein product: CSASAGQGQNIQYF.